These 21 T cell receptor beta chains were sequenced from one sample in a study of regulatory T cells in long-lasting Graves disease. Stated time point: persistent/refractory GD, antithyroid drugs over 5 years with positive TRAb. Researchers made the TCR library from RNA that was extracted from PBMCs. Through Arm-PCR of CDR3 regions and iRepertoire HTBI primers, TCR beta libraries were built. Each CDR3 protein gets one entry after TCRdb re-called the multiplex PCR reads with MiXCR. The data hold under 500,000 distinct CDR3 sequences, with around 20% observed a single time. The sample in question was peripheral blood mononuclear cells (PBMCs), obtained when the disease was refractory, from a patient treated with antithyroid drugs. These receptors were taken from a female donor with Graves disease.

In this sample, this clonotype turned up many times. This chain joins TRBV2 and TRBJ2-5; D gene unclear. Germline CDR1 reads SNHLY; CDR2 reads FYNNEI. The CDR3 is 13 residues long. V dropped 2 bases and J dropped 4 bases, with 8 bases sitting between them. CDR3 coding DNA: TGTGCCAGCAGTGAATTTTATTCAGAGACCCAGTACTTC. It yields the protein CASSEFYSETQYF.

A note on this clonotype: The conserved final phenylalanine or tryptophan is absent from the CDR3, which likely points to a read error. The chain uses TRBV29-1 and TRBJ2-7; D tentatively fits TRBD1 or TRBD2 (7 bases each). In germline, CDR1 is SQVTM, CDR2 ANQGSEA. The CDR3 runs to 14 residues. The V end was cut by 3 bases, the J end by 3 bases, with 15 bases between. For the CDR3, the DNA is TGCAGCGTTGAGGTTGGCAGGGGGGGCTACGAGCAGTACCTC. This codes for CSVEVGRGGYEQYL.

The genes are TRBV6-1 and TRBJ1-2; 8 bases are a match to TRBD1. J lost 4 bases, V lost 7 bases, and 8 bases had no gene match. The CDR3 covers 14 residues. Germline lookup yields CDR1 MNHNS and CDR2 SASEGT. The chain's CDR3 is CASIPGGGGYGYTF. The CDR3 region has the DNA TGTGCCAGCATCCCAGGGGGCGGGGGCTATGGCTACACCTTC.

This clonotype was seen repeatedly, ten times or more. The chain links TRBV28 to TRBJ2-5; 9 nucleotides agree with TRBD2. Germline CDR1 reads MDHEN; CDR2 reads SYDVKM. CDR3 length: 15 amino acids. V lost 5 bases and J lost 1; bases outside the gene matches: 5. CDR3 sequence: CASSHVAGAQETQYF. CDR3 sequence (DNA): TGTGCCAGCAGTCACGTAGCGGGAGCCCAAGAGACCCAGTACTTC.

The V and J genes are TRBV18 and TRBJ1-1; 7 bases fit TRBD1. With V trimmed by 1 base and J by 0 bases, 8 bases remained unmatched. Germline V gives CDR1 KGHSH, CDR2 LQKENI. CDR3 length: 17 residues. CDR3 amino acids: CASSPLGTEVMNTEAFF. Here the CDR3 DNA reads TGTGCCAGCTCACCACTCGGGACAGAGGTCATGAACACTGAAGCTTTCTTT.

This clonotype was seen ten or more times. V is TRBV20-1 and J is TRBJ2-7; D ambiguous. CDR3 length equals 12 residues. V lost 0 bases and J lost 0, with 3 bases in between. Germline CDR1 and CDR2: DFQATT and SNEGSKA (reference sequence). The CDR3 here is CSARDLSYEQYF. The CDR3, as DNA: TGCAGTGCTAGAGATCTCTCCTACGAGCAGTACTTC.

This clonotype appeared many times. V usage is TRBV19 and J usage is TRBJ1-2, with D possibly TRBD1 on 5 matching bases. Trimming pared 11 bases from V and 7 bases from J, leaving 17 bases between. Germline-derived CDR1 and CDR2 are LNHDA and SQIVND (reference sequence). The CDR3 spans 12 residues. This chain's CDR3 is CAGDPIGAGYTF. Written as DNA, the CDR3 is TGTGCCGGGGACCCCATCGGGGCTGGCTACACCTTC.

This clonotype has only a few counts. This chain links TRBV7-2 with TRBJ2-3; 8 bases match TRBD1. Per the germline V gene, CDR1 is SGHTA and CDR2 is FQGNSA. The CDR3 covers 15 residues. The ends lost 5 bases at V and 0 bases at J; junction bases unmatched: 4. The CDR3 DNA is TGTGCCAGCAGCACCCGACAGGGGAGCACAGATACGCAGTATTTT. Protein: CASSTRQGSTDTQYF.

This clonotype showed up many times. J is TRBJ1-2 and V is TRBV28; 11 bases align to TRBD1. The junction had 9 bases not matched to a gene; V was cut back by 5 bases and J by 4 bases. The CDR3 contains 16 residues. Germline V gene data show CDR1 as MDHEN and CDR2 as SYDVKM. In DNA form, the CDR3 reads TGTGCCAGCAGTCCCCAGAGGACAGGGGGCACCTATGGCTACACCTTC. It specifies CASSPQRTGGTYGYTF.

There are a few counts of this clonotype. This chain links TRBV20-1 with TRBJ1-1; possibly TRBD1 for D (5 bases). This CDR3 contains 14 residues. Trimming pared 6 bases from V and 4 bases from J, leaving 18 bases between. Germline V gene data show CDR1 as DFQATT and CDR2 as SNEGSKA (reference sequence). The DNA for the CDR3 is TGCAGTGCCGTTCATACAGGCTTGAGCACTGAAGCTTTCTTT. The encoded protein is CSAVHTGLSTEAFF.

This clonotype came up many times. The V call is TRBV28, the J call TRBJ2-5, with D perhaps TRBD1 or TRBD2 (5 bases each). The CDR3 is 14 residues long. Between the trimmed V and J ends, which lost 6 bases and 5 bases, there was a span of 16 bases. The germline gives CDR1 MDHEN, CDR2 SYDVKM. For the CDR3, the DNA is TGTGCCAGCAGAGAACCCGCAGGGACGGAGACCCAGTACTTC. Its translation is CASREPAGTETQYF.

This chain connects TRBV11-3 to TRBJ2-2; D is unclear. Germline CDR1 and CDR2: SGHNT and YENEEA. V gave up 1 base and J gave up 1 base, with 7 bases separating them. The CDR3 runs 15 residues. The CDR3 is CASSLVLMNTGELFF. Written as DNA, the CDR3 is TGTGCCAGCAGCTTAGTGTTGATGAACACCGGGGAGCTGTTTTTT.

The chain is built from TRBV11-1 and TRBJ2-2, with TRBD2 matching 8 bases. CDR3 length: 16 residues. The J segment lost 3 bases and the V segment lost 6 bases, leaving 9 bases of the junction unmatched. Germline V CDR1 and CDR2: SGHAT, FQDESV (reference sequence). CDR3 nucleotides: TGTGCCAGCAGGGGGACTATCGGGAGGGACACCGGGGAGCTGTTTTTT. This encodes CASRGTIGRDTGELFF.

The chain recombines TRBV4-3 with TRBJ2-7; tentatively, D is TRBD2 (6 bases). CDR1 and CDR2 (germline): LGHNA, YSLEER. Trimming cost V 0 bases and J 2 bases, with 14 bases left between them. CDR3 size: 16 residues. For the CDR3, the DNA is TGCGCCAGCAGCCAAGATGAGGGCGGGACCCCCTACGAGCAGTACTTC. As protein: CASSQDEGGTPYEQYF.

The chain is built from TRBV7-8 and TRBJ1-5, with a weak D call TRBD1 (6 bases). The CDR3 spans 14 residues. From germline, CDR1 is SGHVS and CDR2 FQNEAQ. Trimming removed 1 base from V and 4 bases from J, with 8 bases in between. CDR3 sequence reads: CASSLEGENQPQHF. In nucleotides, the CDR3 is TGTGCCAGCAGCTTAGAGGGGGAAAATCAGCCCCAGCATTTT.

This clonotype was found many times. CDR3 protein: CASRSLAGGLNTGELFF. The CDR3 nucleotides are TGTGCCAGCAGAAGTCTAGCGGGAGGATTGAACACCGGGGAGCTGTTTTTT. The rearrangement links TRBV6-1 to TRBJ2-2, with TRBD2 matching over 11 bases. In germline, CDR1 is MNHNS, CDR2 SASEGT. This CDR3 is 17 amino acids long. J lost 1 base, V lost 6 bases, and 7 bases had no gene match.

This clonotype was detected ten times or more. The V and J genes are TRBV6-2 or TRBV6-3 and TRBJ1-1; D is unclear. Trimming left V 4 bases short and J 6 bases short, with 18 bases between. Per the germline V gene, CDR1 is MNHEY and CDR2 is SVGEGT. The CDR3 sequence is 15 residues long. The CDR3 here is CASSSWSLGTAEAFF. CDR3 coding DNA: TGTGCCAGCAGTTCTTGGTCCTTGGGCACCGCTGAAGCTTTCTTT.

V usage is TRBV20-1 and J usage is TRBJ2-7; D is uncertain. Germline CDR1 is DFQATT and CDR2 is SNEGSKA (reference sequence). V lost 4 bases and J 3 bases, leaving 7 bases between the germline ends. The CDR3 extends over 11 amino acids. CDR3 in amino acids: CSAKVNYEQYF. DNA of the CDR3: TGCAGTGCTAAAGTGAACTACGAGCAGTACTTC.

This clonotype was found a few times. This rearrangement joins TRBV6-2 or TRBV6-3 to TRBJ2-1; D unclear. The CDR3 runs 20 residues. Trimming pared 2 bases from V and 0 bases from J, leaving 23 bases between. Germline V gives CDR1 MNHEY, CDR2 SVGEGT. In nucleotides, the CDR3 is TGTGCCAGCAGTTACGGTTTCTTCAGTTCAGGACCGAGCTCCTACAATGAGCAGTTCTTC. Its translation: CASSYGFFSSGPSSYNEQFF.

This clonotype was found many times. V usage is TRBV9 and J usage is TRBJ1-1, with D maybe TRBD1 (5 bases). The CDR3 is made up of 14 amino acids. Trimming stripped 0 bases from V and 0 bases from J, with 6 bases between. CDR1 is SGDLS, CDR2 YYNGEE, per germline. Here the CDR3 DNA reads TGTGCCAGCAGCGTAGGGGACCTGAACACTGAAGCTTTCTTT. The encoded protein is CASSVGDLNTEAFF.

This clonotype was seen ten or more times. The V and J genes are TRBV29-1 and TRBJ2-7; D assignment may be TRBD1 or TRBD2 (5 bases each). Trimming removed 0 bases from V and 2 bases from J, with 14 bases in between. The CDR3 runs to 15 residues. CDR1 is SQVTM and CDR2 is ANQGSEA in the germline V gene. CDR3 coding DNA: TGCAGCGTTGAAGAACCGGGACGACCTACCTACGAGCAGTACTTC. Residues: CSVEEPGRPTYEQYF.